What follows is one TCR beta chain and its context. Its antigen specificity is not known. Base qualities are missing; no much larger clone stands one base away. The cohort comprised several hundred healthy bone marrow donors. At the time of sampling, all cohort members were nominally healthy, though unrecorded immune exposures were likely present. The donor tested CMV seronegative and was one of the 352 seronegative cohort members. A peripheral blood sample was collected from each donor, and TCR beta sequencing was performed on peripheral blood mononuclear cells. Genomic DNA extraction from the blood cell samples was performed with the Qiagen DNeasy Blood Extraction Kit. After removal of 5 bases from V and 4 bases from J, the junction retains 6 bases not matched to a gene. CDR1 PRHDT and CDR2 FYEKMQ were looked up in the germline V gene (reference sequence). The CDR3 spans 14 residues, from the cysteine through the phenylalanine. Just the 42-base CDR3 DNA is kept, in frame starting at base 1.

Library generation was performed with the immunoSEQ multiplex PCR assay. A mixture of 60 forward primers for TCR Vbeta segments and 13 reverse primers for TCR Jbeta segments was used in the multiplex PCR. A multiplex PCR assay on genomic DNA amplified the CDR3 region of rearranged TCR beta genes. On the Illumina HiSeq System, the amplified TCR beta libraries were sequenced as 87-base-pair reads. As for the original processing: In a later analysis, about 80 million unique TCR beta chains were counted across the roughly 700 repertoires, and roughly 9.9 million of these chains were shared by at least two donors. Raw reads were error-corrected and collapsed into unique sequences by a nearest-neighbor algorithm in which closely related sequences were merged to remove PCR and sequencing errors. V, D and J gene segments were assigned by aligning CDR3 sequences to IMGT reference sequences. For a sequence to be retained, a match of at least six nucleotides to both a V gene segment and a J gene segment was required. A rearrangement counted as productive if the CDR3 had no stop codons and remained in frame with V and J, and every other rearrangement counted as non-productive. Following IMGT convention, CDR3 was defined as the stretch from the second conserved V-encoded cysteine up to the conserved J-encoded phenylalanine. Sequences without an unambiguous match to a single V gene segment were excluded from the earlier analysis of almost 600 of the donors. In an earlier analysis of some 590 of the donors, V segments were called functional above 56.7% productive rearrangements and were called segregating when the between-donor standard deviation exceeded 5%. A statistical classification framework was developed to diagnose cytomegalovirus status using the catalog of TCR beta chain sequences. V and J gene assignment, in a later analysis, came from comparing TCR nucleotide sequences with IMGT/GENE-DB human TR gene sequences. Using the TCRdist pipeline, a later analysis assigned CDR3 sequences along with most-parsimonious VDJ recombination scenarios. A later analysis defined each TCR beta chain by its CDR3 amino acid sequence plus V-gene family, and excluded reads lacking a unique V-gene family. To address suspected cross-contamination and a sequencing artifact, a later analysis removed 550 to 750 highly shared, low-generation-probability nucleotide sequences. A later analysis calculated a clonal expansion index for each public chain from normalized within-repertoire ranks of inferred template counts. In a later analysis, generation probabilities were computed using a VDJ recombination model fitted to out-of-frame rearrangements, and the results were checked against IGoR. In a later analysis, TCR-TCR, TCR-HLA and TCR-CMV co-occurrence was scored with hypergeometric tests, and a repertoire-size bias correction was applied to TCR pairs. False discovery rates were estimated in a later analysis by permuting HLA or CMV assignments 20 times. In a later analysis, co-occurring TCRs were grouped using DBSCAN, with TCRdist sequence similarity added in when clustering inside HLA-allele-positive subsets. Repertoires with fewer than 30,000 or more than 120,000 public chains were left out of co-occurrence clustering, as were five repertoires with anomalous nucleotide sharing. As stored in TCRdb, this immuneACCESS dataset retains in-frame rearrangements with V and J assigned. A fraction of the clones does not appear; measured against another copy, unresolved V genes explain less than half of the discrepancy, and the remainder lacks a known reason. V and J calls and clone size are those listed in that table; D and trimming were worked out from the DNA. The sample table contains approximately 110,000 clones; only one count was recorded for about 81% of them. The ten top clones hold about 1% of the sample.

This sample stems from a study of cytomegalovirus exposure and HLA in healthy donors (dated 2017 in TCRdb). At the level of the whole study: In an earlier analysis of 450 to 750 of the donors, 276 Gb of sequence data and 90 million to 120 million unique TCR beta sequences from 180 million or so T cells were reported. An early release that covered 500 to 800 HLA-typed donors contained approximately 300 gigabases of sequencing data and 85 million to 100 million unique TCR sequences. Among the roughly 400 genotyped donors, approximately 77% belonged to the genetic ancestry cluster associated with self-reported Caucasian donors. The study aimed to test whether cataloging public T cell receptors could reveal signatures of past pathogen exposure. The study used immunosequencing to profile the T cell repertoires of some 600 subjects and linked those repertoires to cytomegalovirus serostatus. Besides the first cohort of roughly 660 subjects, a separate validation cohort made up of 120 different subjects was used. The study combined high-throughput TCR immunosequencing, statistical association of individual TCRs with disease status, and machine learning to predict cytomegalovirus infection status. A later analysis re-examined previously published TCR beta repertoires from more than 650 donors and added high-resolution HLA genotyping to investigate patterns of TCR occurrence. In the later analysis, no new phenotypic data were used to find candidate immune exposures; instead, reliance was placed on TCR beta sequences and their occurrence across donors. In an earlier analysis of 587 of the donors, high-throughput TCR beta sequencing was used to judge whether each TCR beta V gene segment behaved as functional or pseudogenic. Donor age, sex, ethnicity and CMV serostatus were compiled alongside the repertoire data. Genome-wide SNP genotypes for about 65% of the 666 donors were used in a later genetic analysis, which treated that subset as a discovery cohort. Every repertoire in the discovery cohort had been generated on one and the same sequencing platform. Both class I and class II loci were covered by HLA typing, at four-digit resolution. Typing coverage differed by locus: A, B, C, DRB1 and DQB1 were typed in roughly 620-630 donors, DQA1 in roughly 500, DPA1 in over 600, and DPB1 in about 450. A handful of DR-DQ haplotypes were handled as single units for association and clustering because linkage in the cohort was strong. Across some 400 genotyped donors of the cohort, an average of approximately 200,000 unique TCR beta nucleotide sequences per donor were sequenced, and roughly 18% of those sequences were non-productive.

Study-wide findings and limitations: A further reported finding was that TCR beta sequences accurately predicted the HLA-A and HLA-B alleles for most subjects in the first cohort. Roughly uniform sequencing depth across donors was assumed in presence/absence analyses, although this assumption may not hold. The earlier analysis of almost 600 of the donors excluded fewer than 20 rarely observed V segments, including chromosome 9 orphons, because counts were too low. In the study, 150 to 200 TCR beta chains were listed as associated with cytomegalovirus. Some IMGT-functional V segments, including TRBV6-2 and TRBV6-3, could not be told apart with the 87-base-pair reads, so those segments were excluded. For the cohort, immune exposure information was limited to CMV serostatus. In a later analysis, around 15,000 TCR beta sequences were associated with specific HLA alleles at a false discovery rate of 0.05. A later genetic analysis associated a missense DCLRE1C variant with V-gene and J-gene trimming of TCR beta chains, and an independent cohort replicated the association. According to a later analysis, TCR association rates differed among HLA loci, with DRB1 alleles showing the most associated TCRs and HLA-C alleles showing the fewest. The authors suggested that the approach could potentially be extended to other disease states and immunological phenotypes. In a later analysis, several top co-occurrence clusters were reported to appear linked to parvovirus B19, influenza, CMV and Epstein-Barr virus. While some public TCRs were present in many individuals, most TCR sequences turned up only very rarely across donors. Correlated functional status among segregating V segments might reflect linkage disequilibrium, but an unknown experimental factor could not be ruled out. Assigning TCR associations to individual alleles was difficult when HLA alleles, especially DR and DQ, strongly co-occurred. In an earlier analysis of fewer than 750 of the donors, most TCR beta V segments were observed in productive rearrangements about 87% or about 30% of the time, broadly matching IMGT annotations. Only TCR beta chains were sequenced in this cohort, and the absence of alpha or paired-chain data limited detectable features. Compared with equally common non-associated chains, HLA-associated TCR beta chains in a later analysis were more clonally expanded and had lower generation probabilities. According to a later genetic analysis, donors in an Asian-associated ancestry cluster had fewer N-insertions in productive TCRs than the approximately 710-donor mean. A few of the identified cytomegalovirus-associated TCR beta chains were confirmed in vitro to be specific for cytomegalovirus antigens. Cytomegalovirus status was reported to be diagnosed by the classifier with high specificity and sensitivity in both the original and validation cohorts. Because HLA typing was unavailable for some donors at each locus, only the typed subset was used in association tests. A cluster of highly shared sequence variants was judged likely to be a technical artifact of the sequencing pipeline. A later analysis found that most CMV-associated TCR beta chains appeared HLA-restricted, with HLA associations seemingly driven largely by CMV exposure.

Sequencing was done on a sample of PBMCs. The sequence links TRBV13 to TRBJ1-2, and TRBD1 matches 8 of the central bases. The origin of this receptor is a woman in her twenties or thirties in good health and CMV-seronegative. CDR3 loop: CASSQPGQGYGYTF. The DNA sequence follows: TGTGCCAGCAGCCAACCCGGACAGGGCTATGGCTACACCTTC.